Presented here are 3 T cell receptor beta chains from one specimen sequenced in a study of T cell clones after liver transplantation. Some clones are missing from TCRdb's copy, which holds only in-frame ones; the method was immunoSEQ multiplex PCR. The table lists over 70,000 clones, 75% to 90% of them singletons. Specimen: CD4+ T cells from blood, collected 12 months after liver transplant. The receptors were gathered from a human patient who received a liver transplant. Some T cells may be supplied by the graft donor.

V is TRBV6-6 and J is TRBJ1-4; weak D call: TRBD1 (5 bases). V was clipped by 6 bases and J by 4 bases, with 15 bases between them. CDR3 length: 15 amino acids. From germline, CDR1 is MNHNY and CDR2 SVGAGI (reference sequence). The CDR3 loop is CASSLSGTVNEKLFF. In DNA form, the CDR3 reads TGTGCCAGCAGCTTATCCGGGACGGTTAATGAAAAACTGTTTTTT.

The gene calls are TRBV6-5 and TRBJ2-5, with 7 positions matching TRBD1. Germline-derived CDR1 and CDR2 are MNHEY and SVGAGI. This CDR3 has 15 residues. Trimming at V came to 2 bases and at J to 0 bases, leaving 3 bases not matched to a gene. The CDR3 DNA reads TGTGCCAGCAGTTACGGGACAGAGTACCAAGAGACCCAGTACTTC. This sequence encodes CASSYGTEYQETQYF.

This clone was recorded only once. The chain carries TRBV18 and TRBJ2-7, with D tentatively TRBD2 (5 bases). V was pared by 4 bases and J by 5 bases, with 12 bases between. Germline-derived CDR1 and CDR2 are KGHSH and LQKENI. This CDR3 has 13 residues. The CDR3 region has the DNA TGTGCCAGCTCACGAATCCGGGATGACGAGCAGTACTTC. Translated: CASSRIRDDEQYF.